The 22 T cell receptor beta chains in this list originate from one sample, sequenced in a study of blood T cell repertoires in COVID-19. Assay: immunoSEQ multiplex PCR; the TCRdb copy retains only in-frame clones and omits some. In the table there are around 250,000 clones, approximately 89% of which are singletons. Specimen: peripheral blood. Receptors were obtained from a woman aged 70 to 79 with COVID-19, enrolled during active disease.

The V gene is TRBV6-6, the J gene TRBJ1-6, with 8 bases aligning to TRBD1. This CDR3 comprises 14 residues. Germline CDR1 and CDR2: MNHNY and SVGAGI (reference sequence). J gave up 9 bases and V 5 bases, and 6 bases lay outside the gene matches. The CDR3 DNA reads TGTGCCAGCAGTCTCGGACAGGGAAGTTCACCCCTCCACTTT. Its protein is CASSLGQGSSPLHF.

This chain links TRBV6-5 with TRBJ1-5, with TRBD1 matching over 7 bases. CDR3 length: 13 amino acids. Germline CDR1 MNHEY, CDR2 SVGAGI. J gave up 5 bases and V 7 bases, and 5 bases lay outside the gene matches. CDR3 sequence reads: CASNRGPDQPQHF. As DNA, the CDR3 is TGTGCCAGCAACAGGGGCCCTGATCAGCCCCAGCATTTT.

V and J are TRBV19 and TRBJ2-3; the D is unclear. The CDR3 runs to 14 residues. Germline assignment: CDR1 LNHDA and CDR2 SQIVND (reference sequence). Trimming shortened V by 5 bases and J by 5 bases, and 14 bases separated the two germline ends. CDR3 sequence (DNA): TGTGCCAGTAGTCCCCGGCCGTCGGGAGATACGCAGTATTTT. Its protein product is CASSPRPSGDTQYF.

The genes are TRBV19 and TRBJ1-2; D unresolved. The germline V gene encodes CDR1 LNHDA and CDR2 SQIVND (reference sequence). Trimming left V 4 bases short and J 2 bases short, with 8 bases between. CDR3 length: 13 residues. CDR3 nucleotide sequence: TGTGCCAGTAGTAAGACTGAGAACTATGGCTACACCTTC. It encodes CASSKTENYGYTF.

The V gene is TRBV3-1 (or the pseudogene TRBV3-2), the J gene TRBJ1-6; 9 bases match TRBD1. From germline, CDR1 is LGHDT and CDR2 YNNKEL (reference sequence). With 4 bases clipped from V and 8 bases from J, the junction kept 6 bases outside the gene matches. CDR3 size: 15 residues. The CDR3 DNA reads as TGTGCCAGCAGCCGCGGGACAGGGAGAGATTCACCCCTCCACTTT. This codes for CASSRGTGRDSPLHF.

V is TRBV7-8 and J is TRBJ2-5; weak D call: TRBD1 (6 bases). CDR3 length: 15 residues. Germline V gene lookup returns CDR1 SGHVS and CDR2 FQNEAQ. Trimming took 4 bases from V and 2 from J, leaving 14 bases between them. CDR3 DNA: TGTGCCAGCAGCTCCCCGGACAGTCCACAAGAGACCCAGTACTTC. Translation gives CASSSPDSPQETQYF.

This clone is a singleton in its sample. The chain joins TRBV7-2 to TRBJ2-6, with a weak D call TRBD1 (6 bases). CDR1 is SGHTA and CDR2 is FQGNSA in the germline V gene. This CDR3 contains 15 residues. Trimming shortened V by 6 bases and J by 1 base, and 10 bases separated the two germline ends. The CDR3 spells CASRSQGSGANVLTF. CDR3 in DNA: TGTGCCAGCAGATCCCAGGGGTCTGGGGCCAACGTCCTGACTTTC.

This chain connects TRBV30 to TRBJ2-3; TRBD2 aligns across 11 bases. This CDR3 region has 16 residues. V shed 0 bases, J shed 3 bases, and the junction held 5 bases outside the gene matches. Germline V gene sequence: CDR1 GTSNPN, CDR2 SVGIG (reference sequence). The CDR3 is CAWSVLGLAVTDTQYF. The CDR3 DNA follows: TGTGCCTGGAGTGTACTGGGACTAGCGGTAACAGATACGCAGTATTTT.

The rearrangement links TRBV10-3 to TRBJ1-1; a possible D gene is TRBD1 (6 bases). This CDR3 has 13 amino acids. Deletions cut 8 bases from V and 3 bases from J, with 13 bases between. Germline V CDR1 and CDR2: ENHRY, SYGVKD. The CDR3 DNA is TGTGCCATCTTAGACAGGTGGGACACTGAAGCTTTCTTT. Amino acid sequence: CAILDRWDTEAFF.

The count of this clone is one. The rearrangement links TRBV5-1 to TRBJ2-7; 9 positions agree with TRBD2. The CDR3 is 17 residues long. CDR1 is SGHRS, CDR2 YFSETQ, per germline. The V segment lost 0 bases and the J segment 3 bases; nucleotides outside the gene matches: 10. The CDR3 coding sequence is TGCGCCAGCAGCTTGGATATTTCCAGCGGGAGGTACTACGAGCAGTACTTC. Its translation is CASSLDISSGRYYEQYF.

This chain uses TRBV7-3 with TRBJ1-2; 12 nucleotides align to TRBD1. The germline CDR1 and CDR2 sequences are SGHTA and FQGTGA. With V trimmed by 4 bases and J by 1 base, 10 bases remained unmatched. The CDR3 spans 18 residues. The CDR3 protein is CASSCGTGGAVSNYGYTF. The CDR3 nucleotides are TGTGCCAGCAGCTGCGGGACAGGGGGCGCGGTGAGTAACTATGGCTACACCTTC.

The chain recombines TRBV5-6 with TRBJ2-1; 11 bases are shared with TRBD2. CDR3 length equals 17 residues. Per the germline V gene, CDR1 is SGHDT and CDR2 is YYEEEE. After removal of 2 bases from V and 6 bases from J, the junction contained 10 bases not matched to a gene. CDR3 nucleotides: TGTGCCAGCAGCTTAGTGAGAACTAGCGGGAGTGGCAATGAGCAGTTCTTC. Encoded protein: CASSLVRTSGSGNEQFF.

CDR3 in amino acids: CASSPRQDIYEQYF. The DNA for the CDR3 is TGTGCCAGCAGTCCGAGACAGGATATCTACGAGCAGTACTTC. The chain employs TRBV6-5 and TRBJ2-7, with D possibly TRBD1 on 6 matching bases. Germline-derived CDR1 and CDR2 are MNHEY and SVGAGI. This CDR3 has 14 residues. V dropped 5 bases and J dropped 3 bases, with 14 bases sitting between them.

This chain uses TRBV18 with TRBJ2-5; D gene ambiguous. Germline V CDR1 and CDR2: KGHSH, LQKENI. There are 14 residues in the CDR3. With 3 bases removed from V and 1 base from J, the gap between germline ends came to 9 bases. CDR3 loop: CASSPLDAQETQYF. The CDR3 DNA is TGTGCCAGCTCACCCTTAGATGCCCAAGAGACCCAGTACTTC.

The genes are TRBV7-9 and TRBJ2-7; perhaps TRBD1 as D (6 bases). Trimming removed 1 base from V and 6 bases from J, with 16 bases in between. The germline V gene has CDR1 SEHNR and CDR2 FQNEAQ (reference sequence). The CDR3 totals 15 residues. The CDR3 nucleotides read TGTGCCAGCAGCTTAGTTCCGTACCAGGGGCTCGAGCAGTACTTC. This translates into CASSLVPYQGLEQYF.

V usage is TRBV6-6 and J usage is TRBJ2-5; 11 nucleotides match TRBD2. This CDR3 is 16 amino acids long. Germline-derived CDR1 and CDR2 are MNHNY and SVGAGI (reference sequence). Trimming took 8 bases from V and 5 from J; bases not matched to a gene: 13. CDR3 in amino acids: CASSGLAGGFGETQYF. CDR3 in DNA: TGTGCCAGCTCGGGGCTAGCGGGAGGTTTTGGGGAGACCCAGTACTTC.

The chain uses TRBV3-1 (or the pseudogene TRBV3-2) and TRBJ1-3; maybe TRBD1 (6 bases). Trimming removed 3 bases at V and 0 bases at J, with 9 bases between. Germline V gene data show CDR1 as LGHDT and CDR2 as YNNKEL (reference sequence). This CDR3 has 15 amino acids. The CDR3 loop is CASSHPGHSGNTIYF. In DNA form, the CDR3 reads TGTGCCAGCAGCCACCCGGGACACTCTGGAAACACCATATATTTT.

This rearrangement joins TRBV7-2 to TRBJ2-1, with TRBD1 identical over 9 bases. This CDR3 has 15 amino acids. Unmatched junction bases numbered 6, after V lost 1 base and J lost 8 bases. Germline V gene sequence: CDR1 SGHTA, CDR2 FQGNSA. In DNA, the CDR3 is TGTGCCAGCAGCTTAGTACCCGGACAGGGGTATGAGCAGTTCTTC. Amino acid sequence: CASSLVPGQGYEQFF.

The rearrangement uses TRBV30 and TRBJ1-2; tentatively, D is TRBD1 (6 bases). CDR3 length: 12 amino acids. Trimming pared 3 bases from V and 7 bases from J, leaving 12 bases between. The germline V gene has CDR1 GTSNPN and CDR2 SVGIG (reference sequence). The CDR3 loop is CAWSLGGAGYTF. DNA for the CDR3: TGTGCCTGGAGCCTGGGGGGGGCTGGCTACACCTTC.

This rearrangement joins TRBV5-1 to TRBJ2-5; tentative D call: TRBD2 (6 bases). Germline V CDR1 and CDR2: SGHRS, YFSETQ. V was pared by 3 bases and J by 2 bases, with 14 bases between. The CDR3 runs 15 residues. The CDR3 loop reads CASSWRGALQETQYF. Written as DNA, the CDR3 is TGCGCCAGCAGCTGGAGGGGAGCCTTACAAGAGACCCAGTACTTC.

This chain uses TRBV6-2 or TRBV6-3 with TRBJ2-3, with 7 bases that match TRBD1. This CDR3 region has 17 residues. The trim removed 2 bases at V and 1 base at J, leaving 9 bases unmatched. Per the germline V gene, CDR1 is MNHEY and CDR2 is SVGEGT. The CDR3 protein is CASSYPLDRVGTDTQYF. CDR3 in DNA: TGTGCCAGCAGTTACCCACTTGACAGGGTAGGCACAGATACGCAGTATTTT.

The CDR3 nucleotides read TGTGCCACCAGTGCCTCCCTCGAGCAGTACTTC. Translating it yields CATSASLEQYF. The chain carries TRBV24-1 and TRBJ2-7; D not certain. The V gene's germline CDR1 is KGHDR and CDR2 SFDVKD. V lost 5 bases to trimming and J lost 6 bases, with 7 bases between them. CDR3 length equals 11 residues.